Listed here is a single T cell receptor (beta chain). As yet, its antigen is unknown. The data derive from a study of CD8 T cells in Susac syndrome. Study-wide results and caveats: The study conceded that relatively few individuals underwent its TCR sequencing and HLA analysis. TEMRA cells and active patients showed peak Susac CD8+ clonal expansion.

Random hexamers were used to reverse transcribe the RNA input (0.5 to 1 ug). Amplification of TCR beta CDR3 used immunoSEQ multiplex PCR across 54 Vbeta and 13 Jbeta. TCRdb ran MiXCR on the immunoSEQ multiplex PCR reads and lists one entry per CDR3 protein. This sample carries 80,000 to 95,000 distinct CDR3 sequences, around 94% of them seen once, and the ten largest clones take roughly 0.88%. The authors negatively isolated CD8+ and CD4+ T cells and FACS-enriched TEMRA cells. J lost 4 bases, V lost 7 bases, and 4 bases had no gene match. The CDR3 runs to 13 residues. Germline assignment: CDR1 KGHDR and CDR2 SFDVKD.

The TCR comes from a human donor with Susac syndrome. V usage is TRBV24-1 and J usage is TRBJ2-3; TRBD1 matches at 7 bases. The sequenced material came from CD8+ T cells from PBMCs. The CDR3 sequence is CATRGTASDTQYF. The CDR3 DNA sequence: TGTGCCACCAGGGGGACAGCTTCAGATACGCAGTATTTT.